This T cell receptor (beta chain) comes out of a study of T cell repertoires in cytomegalovirus infection. Whole-study context: Public TCR beta signatures provided an indication of both CMV infection and a matching HLA type. Study-level findings and limits: Frequencies of public TCR beta families were cumulated, and this identified carriers of CMV plus the relevant HLA.

TCRdb re-derived calls from the reads in MiXCR, one entry per CDR3 protein. The data show approximately 70,000 distinct CDR3 sequences, approximately 22% seen once. This clonotype was seen more than once but under ten times. Its antigen is undetermined. The germline V gene has CDR1 MDHEN and CDR2 SYDVKM. The CDR3 is made up of 16 amino acids. V lost 4 bases, J lost 5 bases, and 6 bases stayed unmatched. The receptor was isolated from a human donor in good health (CMV status not recorded). Some clones in this sample may be carry-over from other donors' samples. This sequence joins TRBV28 and TRBJ2-1; TRBD2 matches 12 bases. The sequencing input was PBMCs, sequenced either directly or after in vitro stimulation (not recorded which). CDR3 nucleotide sequence: TGTGCCAGCAGTTCACCTAGCGGGAGGGCCCACAATGAGCAGTTCTTC. The encoded protein is CASSSPSGRAHNEQFF.